These T cell receptor beta chains were read from a single sample in a study of shared clonotypes between healthy human individuals. TCRdb's copy holds only in-frame clones and misses some; the assay was immunoSEQ multiplex PCR. The table has 2.3 million or so clones, 85% to 95% seen once. What was sequenced was naive CD4+ T cells from PBMCs. These receptors were obtained from a man younger than 30 in good health. Some clones in this sample may be carry-over from other donors' samples. Both conserved end residues are part of each CDR3. The order of the fields is D gene, J gene, clone size, V gene, CDR3 DNA, CDR3 protein. A D gene is named only where the DNA matches it firmly. Expanded clones get a size class; other rows say once, few or many, or leave the size out.

D: -; J: TRBJ2-6; size: -; V: TRBV18; DNA: TGTGCCAGCTCACCACCGAGGGCAGGGGGGGCAGGACTGGCCAACGTCCTGACTTTC; CDR3: CASSPPRAGGAGLANVLTF
D: -; J: TRBJ2-7; size: -; V: TRBV14; DNA: TGTGCCAGCAGCCCCTTGGGCAGGGTTTCCTACGAGCAGTACTTC; CDR3: CASSPLGRVSYEQYF
D: -; J: TRBJ2-7; size: once; V: TRBV7-8; DNA: TGTGCCAGCAGCTTCACGAGACTATACGAGCAGTACTTC; CDR3: CASSFTRLYEQYF
D: -; J: TRBJ2-6; size: -; V: TRBV15; DNA: TGTGCCACCAGCAGAGGGGCAGGGGCTGGGGCCAACGTCCTGACTTTC; CDR3: CATSRGAGAGANVLTF
D: -; J: TRBJ2-1; size: few; V: TRBV5-1; DNA: TGCGCCAGCAGCTTGGCCGGGAATGAGCAGTTCTTC; CDR3: CASSLAGNEQFF
D: -; J: TRBJ1-5; size: -; V: TRBV5-5; DNA: TGTGCCAGCAGCTTGGGTAGGGGGGAAGCGGGCAATCAGCCCCAGCATTTT; CDR3: CASSLGRGEAGNQPQHF
D: TRBD2; J: TRBJ2-1; size: -; V: TRBV5-1; DNA: TGCGCCAGCAGCAGTACTAGCGGGATTGGCAATGAGCAGTTCTTC; CDR3: CASSSTSGIGNEQFF
D: TRBD1; J: TRBJ1-5; size: -; V: TRBV6-6; DNA: TGTGCCAGCAGCCACAGGGGTCAGCCCCAGCATTTT; CDR3: CASSHRGQPQHF
D: -; J: TRBJ1-5; size: few; V: TRBV27; DNA: TGTGCCAGCAGCCCTTACACCCTTCTCAATCAGCCCCAGCATTTT; CDR3: CASSPYTLLNQPQHF
D: -; J: TRBJ2-2; size: -; V: TRBV5-8; DNA: TGTGCCAGTACACCCCTAAACACCGGGGAGCTGTTTTTT; CDR3: CASTPLNTGELFF
D: -; J: TRBJ1-2; size: -; V: TRBV25-1; DNA: TGTGCCAGCAGTGGCCCAGGGAGTAACTATGGCTACACCTTC; CDR3: CASSGPGSNYGYTF
D: -; J: TRBJ1-2; size: -; V: TRBV7-2; DNA: TGTGCCAGCAGCCAGGTGGGCGGGGGTTACTATGGCTACACCTTC; CDR3: CASSQVGGGYYGYTF
D: -; J: TRBJ2-3; size: -; V: TRBV6-1; DNA: TGTGCCAGCAGTGATGTGGGCACAGATACGCAGTATTTT; CDR3: CASSDVGTDTQYF
D: TRBD2; J: TRBJ2-1; size: -; V: TRBV28; DNA: TGTGCCAGCAGTTTAACGGGGGGCTACAATGAGCAGTTCTTC; CDR3: CASSLTGGYNEQFF
D: -; J: TRBJ2-2; size: -; V: TRBV19; DNA: TGTGCCAGTAGGAACAGGGGGAGGGTGGCCGGGGAGCTGTTTTTT; CDR3: CASRNRGRVAGELFF
D: TRBD2; J: TRBJ2-7; size: -; V: TRBV27; DNA: TGTGCCAGCAGTTTAGTGCGGGAGACCCACGAGCAGTACTTC; CDR3: CASSLVRETHEQYF
D: TRBD2; J: TRBJ2-6; size: -; V: TRBV25-1; DNA: TGTGCCAGCAGTGATCCTAGCGGGAGCAGGACTGGGGCCAACGTCCTGACTTTC; CDR3: CASSDPSGSRTGANVLTF
D: -; J: TRBJ2-7; size: -; V: TRBV7-8; DNA: TGTGCCAGCAGCCCCAGCTACAGGGACGAGCAGTACTTC; CDR3: CASSPSYRDEQYF
D: TRBD2; J: TRBJ2-7; size: -; V: TRBV5-4; DNA: TGTGCCAGCAGCCCGGGACTAGCGGGAGCCGGGTCCTACGAGCAGTACTTC; CDR3: CASSPGLAGAGSYEQYF
D: -; J: TRBJ2-1; size: -; V: TRBV7-3; DNA: TGTGCCAGCAGCTTATTGTCTAGCAGATACAATGAGCAGTTCTTC; CDR3: CASSLLSSRYNEQFF
D: -; J: TRBJ1-3; size: -; V: TRBV18; DNA: TGTGCCAGCTCACCAGGGCAGGCAGACTCTGGAAACACCATATATTTT; CDR3: CASSPGQADSGNTIYF
D: TRBD1; J: TRBJ2-7; size: -; V: TRBV11-2; DNA: TGTGCCAGCAGCTCAACCCAGGGGGCTGGCTACGAGCAGTACTTC; CDR3: CASSSTQGAGYEQYF
D: -; J: TRBJ1-3; size: -; V: TRBV11-2; DNA: TGTGCCAGCAGCTTTCAGGGCTCTGGAAACACCATATATTTT; CDR3: CASSFQGSGNTIYF
D: -; J: TRBJ1-1; size: -; V: TRBV29-1; DNA: TGCAGCGTTGAGGTCCCGGGGGAGTACACTGAAGCTTTCTTT; CDR3: CSVEVPGEYTEAFF
D: TRBD2; J: TRBJ2-1; size: -; V: TRBV9; DNA: TGTGCCAGCAGCGTAGGGCTAGCGGGAGGGGTTAGGGAGCAGTTCTTC; CDR3: CASSVGLAGGVREQFF
D: -; J: TRBJ2-5; size: -; V: TRBV7-9; DNA: TGTGCCAGCAGCTTAGCTACGGCAGGGGAAGAGACCCAGTACTTC; CDR3: CASSLATAGEETQYF
D: -; J: TRBJ2-1; size: -; V: TRBV2; DNA: TGTGCCAGCAGTGAACTCCTGTACAATGAGCAGTTCTTC; CDR3: CASSELLYNEQFF
D: TRBD1; J: TRBJ1-4; size: -; V: TRBV5-1; DNA: TGCGCCAGCAGCTCACACCGGACAGGGGGAGGTGAAAAACTGTTTTTT; CDR3: CASSSHRTGGGEKLFF
D: -; J: TRBJ2-2; size: -; V: TRBV10-3; DNA: TGTGCCATCAGTTCAACCCCCGGGGGTGCGAACACCGGGGAGCTGTTTTTT; CDR3: CAISSTPGGANTGELFF
D: -; J: TRBJ1-2; size: -; V: TRBV28; DNA: TGTGCCAGCAGTTTAAGGGACTATGGCTACACCTTC; CDR3: CASSLRDYGYTF
D: -; J: TRBJ1-1; size: -; V: TRBV6-6; DNA: TGTGCCAGCAGTACCTCCACAGTGAACACTGAAGCTTTCTTT; CDR3: CASSTSTVNTEAFF
D: TRBD1; J: TRBJ1-2; size: -; V: TRBV28; DNA: TGTGCCAGCAGCCCCGGACAGGGCGATGGCTACACCTTC; CDR3: CASSPGQGDGYTF
D: TRBD2; J: TRBJ2-5; size: once; V: TRBV27; DNA: TGTGCCAGCAGTTTAGCGGGAGGGGTAGAGACCCAGTACTTC; CDR3: CASSLAGGVETQYF
D: TRBD2; J: TRBJ2-4; size: -; V: TRBV11-3; DNA: TGTGCCAGCAGCTTTGGTAGCGGGGGCGCAAACATTCAGTACTTC; CDR3: CASSFGSGGANIQYF
D: TRBD2; J: TRBJ2-3; size: -; V: TRBV9; DNA: TGTGCCAGCAGGAGGAGCGGGAGTGGTCCTGATACGCAGTATTTT; CDR3: CASRRSGSGPDTQYF
D: TRBD1; J: TRBJ2-7; size: -; V: TRBV7-2; DNA: TGTGCCAGCAGCTTAGCGCAGGGGGCGCTCTACGAGCAGTACTTC; CDR3: CASSLAQGALYEQYF
D: -; J: TRBJ1-5; size: -; V: TRBV7-3; DNA: TGTGCCAGCAGCTCCCTACGGGGGGTGAATCAGCCCCAGCATTTT; CDR3: CASSSLRGVNQPQHF
D: TRBD2; J: TRBJ2-2; size: -; V: TRBV19; DNA: TGTGCCAGTAGTAGGGGACTAGCTTATCGGCCCGGGGAGCTGTTTTTT; CDR3: CASSRGLAYRPGELFF
D: -; J: TRBJ2-1; size: -; V: TRBV2; DNA: TGTGCCAGCAGGGCCGAGGTAGCGGCCATCAATGAGCAGTTCTTC; CDR3: CASRAEVAAINEQFF